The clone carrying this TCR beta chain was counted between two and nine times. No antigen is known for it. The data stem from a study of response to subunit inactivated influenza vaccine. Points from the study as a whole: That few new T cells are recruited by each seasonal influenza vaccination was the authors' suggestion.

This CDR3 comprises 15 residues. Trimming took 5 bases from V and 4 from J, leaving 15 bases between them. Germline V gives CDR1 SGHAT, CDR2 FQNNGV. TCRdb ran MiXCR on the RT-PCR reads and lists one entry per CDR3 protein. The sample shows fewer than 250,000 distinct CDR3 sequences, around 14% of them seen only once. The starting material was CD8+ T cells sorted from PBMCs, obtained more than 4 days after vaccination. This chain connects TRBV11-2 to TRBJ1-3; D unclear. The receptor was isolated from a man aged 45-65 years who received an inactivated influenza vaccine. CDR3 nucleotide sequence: TGTGCCAGCAGCCCCGGGGTTTCATCCGGAAACACCATATATTTT. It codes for CASSPGVSSGNTIYF. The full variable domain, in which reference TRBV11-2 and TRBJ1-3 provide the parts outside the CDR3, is EAGVAQSPRYKIIEKRQSVAFWCNPISGHATLYWYQQILGQGPKLLIQFQNNGVVDDSQLPKDRFSAERLKGVDSTLKIQPAKLEDSAVYLCASSPGVSSGNTIYFGEGSWLTVV.